The 11 T cell receptor beta chains below were found in one sample sequenced in a study of cytomegalovirus exposure and HLA in healthy donors (dated by TCRdb to the late 2010s). Preparation of the library involved the immunoSEQ multiplex PCR assay. A mixture of 60 forward primers for TCR Vbeta segments and 13 reverse primers for TCR Jbeta segments was used in the multiplex PCR. TCRdb stores this immuneACCESS table with in-frame sequences only. Part of the clones is absent; in the studies checked, under half of the shortfall reflects unresolved V genes, and no reason is known for the rest. Across this sample there are more than 80,000 clones, with roughly 61% seen only once. The biggest ten clones account for 15% of the sample. The sequenced sample consisted of PBMCs. These receptors were obtained from a woman between 35 and 50 years old in good health and CMV-seropositive.

This clone was observed a handful of times. The gene calls are TRBV9 and TRBJ2-7, with D perhaps TRBD1 (6 bases). Germline V gene lookup returns CDR1 SGDLS and CDR2 YYNGEE. Trimming removed 4 bases from V and 3 bases from J, with 26 bases in between. The CDR3 is 18 residues long. The CDR3 spells CASSPSSGAPSGVYEQYF. DNA of the CDR3: TGTGCCAGCAGCCCCTCTTCAGGGGCCCCCTCGGGCGTCTACGAGCAGTACTTC.

The rearrangement joins TRBV6-1 to TRBJ2-3, with a possible D match to TRBD2 (6 bases). The CDR3 has 13 amino acids. Per germline, CDR1 MNHNS and CDR2 SASEGT. With 4 bases removed from V and 4 bases from J, the gap between germline ends came to 9 bases. CDR3 protein: CASSGRAADTQYF. The CDR3 nucleotides are TGTGCCAGCAGTGGGAGGGCCGCAGATACGCAGTATTTT.

The V and J genes are TRBV27 and TRBJ2-1; 13 nucleotides line up with TRBD2. Germline V CDR1 and CDR2: MNHEY, SMNVEV (reference sequence). The CDR3 loop spans 16 amino acids. With 6 bases clipped from V and 8 bases from J, the junction kept 10 bases outside the gene matches. CDR3 coding DNA: TGTGCCAGCAGGGAGTTGGGACTAGCGGGATGGGATGAGCAGTTCTTC. Protein sequence: CASRELGLAGWDEQFF.

This clone was seen only a few times. The chain recombines TRBV5-1 with TRBJ2-7; 13 bases line up with TRBD2. Germline V gene lookup returns CDR1 SGHRS and CDR2 YFSETQ. V gave up 8 bases and J gave up 3 bases; unmatched junction bases: 8. The CDR3 totals 15 residues. The CDR3 nucleotides read TGCGCCAGGGGCCTTACTAGCGGGAGGGACTACGAGCAGTACTTC. Amino acid sequence: CARGLTSGRDYEQYF.

V is TRBV7-8 and J is TRBJ1-5, with D perhaps matching TRBD1 (6 bases). This CDR3 contains 15 residues. Trimming removed 0 bases at V and 5 bases at J, with 11 bases between. Germline V lookup: CDR1 SGHVS, CDR2 FQNEAQ. The CDR3, as DNA: TGTGCCAGCAGCTTAGCACAGGGCGTCGATCAGCCCCAGCATTTT. It specifies CASSLAQGVDQPQHF.

The sample holds a few counts of this clone. The DNA of the CDR3 is TGTGCCAGCAGCCAGGAGGGGGGGACTAGCGGGAGATGGGACAATGAGCAGTTCTTC. This translates into CASSQEGGTSGRWDNEQFF. The V gene is TRBV14, the J gene TRBJ2-1, with TRBD2 matching 14 bases. This CDR3 has 19 amino acids. The ends lost 3 bases at V and 5 bases at J; junction bases unmatched: 12. The germline V gene encodes CDR1 SGHDN and CDR2 FVKESK.

This sequence joins TRBV5-1 and TRBJ1-1; D is unresolved. V shed 4 bases and J shed 8 bases, with 18 bases lying between them. This CDR3 has 14 amino acids. CDR1 and CDR2 (germline): SGHRS, YFSETQ. The CDR3 sequence: CASSQTLMGGEAFF. DNA of the CDR3: TGCGCCAGCAGCCAAACCCTCATGGGAGGGGAAGCTTTCTTT. Full variable domain (missing parts from reference TRBV5-1 and TRBJ1-1): KAGVTQTPRYLIKTRGQQVTLSCSPISGHRSVSWYQQTPGQGLQFLFEYFSETQRNKGNFPGRFSGRQFSNSRSEMNVSTLELGDSALYLCASSQTLMGGEAFFGQGTRLTVV.

CDR3 region: CASSLTSTGTGDEQFF. In nucleotides, the CDR3 is TGTGCCAGCAGTTTGACCTCGACCGGGACAGGGGACGAGCAGTTCTTC. The J gene is TRBJ2-1, the V gene TRBV27, with TRBD1 matching over 10 bases. This CDR3 comprises 16 residues. V was clipped by 3 bases and J by 10 bases; unmatched bases: 12. Germline lookup yields CDR1 MNHEY and CDR2 SMNVEV (reference sequence).

This clone was seen a handful of times. The J gene is TRBJ1-1, the V gene TRBV14; possibly TRBD1 for D (6 bases). This CDR3 has 14 amino acids. From germline, CDR1 is SGHDN and CDR2 FVKESK. The V end lost 4 bases, the J end lost 0 bases, and 9 bases lay between the germline ends. CDR3 residues: CASSPGHMNTEAFF. The CDR3 nucleotides are TGTGCCAGCAGCCCGGGACACATGAACACTGAAGCTTTCTTT.

Notes on this clone: One end of the junction fails to match germline, which may point to a read error. This rearrangement joins TRBV2 to TRBJ2-3; D perhaps matches TRBD2 (5 bases). The CDR3 is 14 residues long. Germline values: CDR1 SNHLY, CDR2 FYNNEI. In DNA, the CDR3 is TGTGCCAGCAGCGAAGGGCTAGCCGGGGATACGCAGTATTTT. Translating gives CASSEGLAGDTQYF.

The genes are TRBV11-3 and TRBJ2-3; D gene unclear. V was shortened by 2 bases and J by 6 bases, with 9 bases between the two germline ends. Germline V lookup: CDR1 SGHNT, CDR2 YENEEA. This CDR3 has 13 amino acids. In DNA, the CDR3 is TGTGCCAGCAGCTTAATGGCGGATGATACGCAGTATTTT. Residues: CASSLMADDTQYF.